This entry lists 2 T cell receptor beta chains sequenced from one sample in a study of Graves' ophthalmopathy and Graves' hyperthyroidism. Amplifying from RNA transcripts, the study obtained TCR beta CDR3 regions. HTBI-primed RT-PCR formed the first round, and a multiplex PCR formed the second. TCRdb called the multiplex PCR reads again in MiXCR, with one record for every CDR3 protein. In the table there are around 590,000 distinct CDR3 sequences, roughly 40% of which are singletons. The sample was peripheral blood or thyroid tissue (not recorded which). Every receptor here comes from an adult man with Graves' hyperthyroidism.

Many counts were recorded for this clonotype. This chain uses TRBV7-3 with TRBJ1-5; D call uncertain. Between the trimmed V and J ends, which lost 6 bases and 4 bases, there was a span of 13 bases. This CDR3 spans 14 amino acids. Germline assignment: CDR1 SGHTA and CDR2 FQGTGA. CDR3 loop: CASSLPPGNQPQHF. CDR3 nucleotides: TGTGCCAGCAGTTTGCCGCCGGGGAATCAGCCCCAGCATTTT.

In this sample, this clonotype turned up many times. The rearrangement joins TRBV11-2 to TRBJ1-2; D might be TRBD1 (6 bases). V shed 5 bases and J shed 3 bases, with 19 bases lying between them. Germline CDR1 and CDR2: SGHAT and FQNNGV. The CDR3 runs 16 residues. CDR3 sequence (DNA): TGTGCCAGCAGCAAACACCCAGGGGCTGGTGACTATGGCTACACCTTC. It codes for CASSKHPGAGDYGYTF. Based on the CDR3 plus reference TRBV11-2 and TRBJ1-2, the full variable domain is EAGVAQSPRYKIIEKRQSVAFWCNPISGHATLYWYQQILGQGPKLLIQFQNNGVVDDSQLPKDRFSAERLKGVDSTLKIQPAKLEDSAVYLCASSKHPGAGDYGYTFGSGTRLTVV.